This TCR beta chain was sequenced for a study of blood T cell repertoires in COVID-19. Study information: Collection of acute and convalescent COVID-19 samples took place in the United States, Italy and Spain. Sources were T cells, B-cell-depleted T cells, or PBMCs; the material itself was cDNA or gDNA.

In the study's own analysis: Estimates of nucleated cell counts were drawn from the amplification of reference gene primers. Libraries were prepared by immunoSEQ multiplex PCR; TCRdb keeps only in-frame clonotypes and omits some of them. The D gene and trimming were derived from the DNA, and the V and J assignments and clone size from that table. The repertoire holds roughly 230,000 clones, around four fifths seen once, with 5% to 8% in the top ten. Germline V gene data show CDR1 as SGHAT and CDR2 as FQNNGV. The CDR3 covers 16 residues. Trimming at V came to 1 base and at J to 7 bases, leaving 6 bases not matched to a gene.

Sequencing input: peripheral blood. The clonotype originates from a woman in her sixties with active or convalescent COVID-19. The gene calls are TRBV11-2 and TRBJ2-1; 11 bases fit TRBD2. This CDR3 reads CASSLVRLAGGNEQFF. The CDR3 DNA reads TGTGCCAGCAGCTTAGTAAGGCTAGCGGGAGGAAATGAGCAGTTCTTC.